These 15 T cell receptor beta chains were all obtained from the same sample, sequenced in a study of blood T cells in healthy people across ages. Combining a sample-barcoded 5' primer with a J-beta primer mix, a second PCR ran for 7 to 11 cycles. TCRdb re-derived calls from the 5' RACE reads in MiXCR, one entry per CDR3 protein. Of hundreds of thousands of distinct CDR3 sequences listed, around two fifths are singletons. Sequences were obtained from blood. The receptor source for this set is a man aged 55-75 years in good health.

The chain employs TRBV6-1 and TRBJ2-3; 10 bases match TRBD2. The CDR3 totals 18 residues. The ends lost 0 bases at V and 6 bases at J; junction bases unmatched: 12. The V gene's germline CDR1 is MNHNS and CDR2 SASEGT. CDR3 in DNA: TGTGCCAGCAGTGAAGCGAGGTTTAGCGGGGGGTCCCCGGATACGCAGTATTTT. Translated: CASSEARFSGGSPDTQYF.

This clonotype was recorded a few times. The DNA of the CDR3 is TGTGCCAGCAGCCCCCCGTTGGGTCCCTACGAGCAGTACTTC. Translating gives CASSPPLGPYEQYF. The chain recombines TRBV7-9 with TRBJ2-4; D uncertain. The DNA end lines up better with TRBJ2-7; the J call may be wrong. CDR1 and CDR2 (germline): SEHNR, FQNEAQ (reference sequence). The CDR3 runs to 14 residues.

Remarks on this clonotype: This sequence may be a read error, since a much larger clone differs from it by one base. This sequence joins TRBV10-3 and TRBJ1-2; D is uncertain. Germline V gene data show CDR1 as ENHRY and CDR2 as SYGVKD. V was trimmed by 5 bases and J by 0 bases, leaving 10 bases between them. The CDR3 consists of 14 residues. CDR3 nucleotides: TGTGCCATCAGTCCCCCGACGACTAACTATGGCTACACCTTC. Amino acid sequence: CAISPPTTNYGYTF.

This clonotype has only a few counts. The V gene is TRBV7-2, the J gene TRBJ2-5, with 8 positions matching TRBD2. The CDR3 totals 15 residues. The trim removed 6 bases at V and 5 bases at J, leaving 11 bases unmatched. Germline CDR1 is SGHTA and CDR2 is FQGNSA. The CDR3 is CASSRGLAGGETQYF. The CDR3 bases are TGTGCCAGCAGTCGAGGACTAGCCGGTGGGGAGACCCAGTACTTC.

The chain uses TRBV29-1 and TRBJ1-1, with 7 bases matching TRBD1. In germline, CDR1 is SQVTM, CDR2 ANQGSEA. This CDR3 comprises 13 residues. Losses at the gene ends were 6 bases for V and 7 bases for J; bases not matched to a gene: 11. The chain's CDR3 is CSVTGTARNEAFF. The CDR3 region has the DNA TGCAGCGTCACGGGGACAGCAAGGAATGAAGCTTTCTTT.

The chain has TRBV20-1 and TRBJ2-5; TRBD2 matches 7 bases. V lost 0 bases and J lost 11; bases outside the gene matches: 15. The CDR3 is 15 residues long. In germline, CDR1 is DFQATT, CDR2 SNEGSKA (reference sequence). This CDR3 is CSARDLNRLADEQYF. Written as DNA, the CDR3 is TGCAGTGCTAGAGATCTAAATCGGCTAGCGGATGAGCAGTACTTC.

The chain uses TRBV7-2 and TRBJ2-1, with 10 bases aligning to TRBD2. The CDR3 totals 16 residues. Germline CDR1 SGHTA, CDR2 FQGNSA. V shed 5 bases and J 9 bases; nucleotides not matched to a gene: 13. The DNA for the CDR3 is TGTGCCAGCAGCCCCCAGCGGGGGGGCTTTTCCGCTGAGCAGTTCTTC. Its protein is CASSPQRGGFSAEQFF.

To note about this clonotype: One end of the junction varies from germline; a read error may be responsible. V usage is TRBV28 and J usage is TRBJ2-3; D may be TRBD2 (5 bases). CDR1 is MDHEN, CDR2 SYDVKM, per germline. This CDR3 has 16 amino acids. The CDR3 reads CACSTYGSGDTDTQYF. The CDR3 DNA sequence: TGTGCCTGCAGTACGTACGGAAGCGGAGACACAGATACGCAGTATTTT. Filled out from reference TRBV28 and TRBJ2-3, the complete variable domain reads DVKVTQSSRYLVKRTGEKVFLECVQDMDHENMFWYRQDPGLGLRLIYFSYDVKMKEKGDIPEGYSVSREKKERFSLILESASTNQTSMYLCACSTYGSGDTDTQYFGPGTRLTVL.

There are a few counts of this clonotype. This chain links TRBV27 with TRBJ1-2; D is uncertain. Between the trimmed V and J ends, which lost 5 bases and 8 bases, there was a span of 15 bases. The CDR3 sequence is 13 residues long. Germline CDR1 and CDR2: MNHEY and SMNVEV (reference sequence). CDR3 DNA sequence: TGTGCCAGCAGTGTATTTGGGTCGGGCGGCTACACCTTC. It yields the protein CASSVFGSGGYTF.

The CDR3 region is CASSSLGTPRNEQFF. CDR3 coding DNA: TGCGCCAGCTCCTCGTTGGGAACTCCGAGGAATGAGCAGTTCTTC. This chain links TRBV5-1 with TRBJ2-1; no definite D call. The CDR3 is 15 amino acids. Germline-derived CDR1 and CDR2 are SGHRS and YFSETQ. The germline V and J ends were trimmed by 7 bases and 7 bases, with 21 bases remaining between them.

This chain connects TRBV6-5 to TRBJ1-4; 7 bases map to TRBD1. Germline CDR1 MNHEY, CDR2 SVGAGI. V shed 7 bases, J shed 6 bases, and the junction held 5 bases outside the gene matches. The CDR3 consists of 13 residues. Here the CDR3 reads CASKRGRHEKLFF. The CDR3 bases are TGTGCCAGCAAAAGGGGGCGACATGAAAAACTGTTTTTT.

The chain is built from TRBV28 and TRBJ2-3, with a weak D call TRBD2 (5 bases). Germline V gives CDR1 MDHEN, CDR2 SYDVKM. This CDR3 comprises 17 residues. The V gene lost 2 bases and the J gene lost 6 bases, with 21 bases spanning the gap. The CDR3 region is CASSLSRGGPRPDTQYF. In DNA form, the CDR3 reads TGTGCCAGCAGTTTAAGCCGGGGTGGACCCCGCCCGGATACGCAGTATTTT.

The V call is TRBV14, the J call TRBJ1-2, with D hard to call. The CDR3 runs to 15 residues. CDR1 is SGHDN, CDR2 FVKESK, per germline. V was pared by 0 bases and J by 3 bases, with 11 bases between. CDR3 residues: CASSQDWMSHYGYTF. The CDR3, as DNA: TGTGCCAGCAGCCAAGACTGGATGTCGCACTATGGCTACACCTTC.

The chain recombines TRBV9 with TRBJ2-7; 7 positions match TRBD1. The CDR3 extends over 16 amino acids. V shed 3 bases, J shed 3 bases, and the junction held 12 bases outside the gene matches. Germline V gives CDR1 SGDLS, CDR2 YYNGEE. The CDR3 sequence: CASSEGDSPSFYEQYF. DNA of the CDR3: TGTGCCAGCAGCGAGGGGGACAGCCCATCGTTCTACGAGCAGTACTTC.

Remarks on this clonotype: A read error may produce the germline difference seen at one junction end. This chain uses TRBV4-3 with TRBJ1-6; D unclear. Germline CDR1 is LGHNA and CDR2 is YSLEER. The CDR3 has 18 residues. CDR3 nucleotide sequence: TGCGCCAGCAGCCAAGTATGGCTGGGCAGCTCCTATAATTCGCCCCTCCACTTT. It codes for CASSQVWLGSSYNSPLHF.